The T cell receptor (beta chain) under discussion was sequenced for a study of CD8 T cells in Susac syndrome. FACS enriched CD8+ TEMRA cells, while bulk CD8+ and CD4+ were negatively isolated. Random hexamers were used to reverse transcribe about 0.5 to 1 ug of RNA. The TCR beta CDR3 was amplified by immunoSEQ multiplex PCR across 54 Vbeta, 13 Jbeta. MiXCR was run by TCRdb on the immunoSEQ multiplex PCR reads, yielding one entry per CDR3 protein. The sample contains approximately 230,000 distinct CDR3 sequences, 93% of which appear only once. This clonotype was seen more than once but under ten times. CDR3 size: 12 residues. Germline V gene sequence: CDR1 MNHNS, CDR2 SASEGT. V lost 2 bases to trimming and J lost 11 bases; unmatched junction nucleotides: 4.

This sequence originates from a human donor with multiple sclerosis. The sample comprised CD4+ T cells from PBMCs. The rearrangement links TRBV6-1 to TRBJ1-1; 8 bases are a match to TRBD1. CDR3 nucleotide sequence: TGTGCCAGCAGTGAACCGGACAGGGAGGCTTTCTTT. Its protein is CASSEPDREAFF.